A selection of T cell receptor beta chains follows, all from one sample in a study of T cells in Graves' hyperthyroidism and ophthalmopathy. TCRdb reprocessed the multiplex PCR reads via MiXCR and lists one record per CDR3 protein. The sample includes 490,000 or so distinct CDR3 sequences, roughly 45% of them seen just once. Specimen: peripheral blood or thyroid tissue (not recorded which). The receptors derive from an adult woman with Graves' disease, either hyperthyroidism or ophthalmopathy (not recorded which). CDR3s include the opening cysteine and the closing phenylalanine or tryptophan. Each record gives: V gene, CDR3 protein.

TRBV7-8,CASRTPGGEKLFF
TRBV5-1,CASSLSGTGGNQPQHF
TRBV5-8,CASSRNRGRDEKLFF
TRBV7-8,CASSIQTPEGAYEQYF
TRBV24-1,CATSEGRGSETQYF
TRBV20-1,CSARDHAGPSEAFF
TRBV29-1,CSVTTGRVTEAFF
TRBV11-2,CASSLGRSGNTQYF
TRBV20-1,CSATTENEQFF
TRBV2,CASSVTGPQHF
TRBV15,CATSRDLGTRETQYF
TRBV12-3/TRBV12-4,CVSSTTGVGTGELFF
TRBV27,CASSLTAGYNQPQHF
TRBV2,CASSQTSYTGELFF
TRBV7-8,CASSWAAGELFF
TRBV20-1,CSARDPGSHGSYEQYF
TRBV7-9,CATTSPRDRITEAFF
TRBV25-1,CASSKNRGRNSPLHF
TRBV12-3/TRBV12-4,CASSPVFEGSEQYF
TRBV29-1,CSVGRDLTGELFF
TRBV13,CASSSGLAGGELFF
TRBV30,CAWSVLGTSGYTF